This T cell receptor (beta chain) comes out of a study of blood T cell repertoires in COVID-19. About the study: From the United States, Italy and Spain came samples of acute and convalescent COVID-19. Sources were T cells, B-cell-depleted T cells, or PBMCs; the material itself was cDNA or gDNA.

Under the authors' procedure: By means of reference gene primer amplification, nucleated cell counts were estimated. TCRdb's table, derived via immunoSEQ multiplex PCR, lists solely in-frame clones and lacks some. V, J and clone size are those of that table, while D and trimming were read from the DNA. Here the sample spans fewer than 55,000 clones, approximately 85% being singletons. The J segment lost 6 bases and the V segment lost 6 bases, leaving 13 bases of the junction unmatched. The CDR3 contains 15 residues. CDR1 and CDR2 (germline): MNHEY, SVGAGI. This chain joins TRBV6-5 and TRBJ1-1; 7 bases fit TRBD1. Sequenced material: peripheral blood. The origin of this receptor is a man between 45 and 60 years old with active COVID-19. The CDR3 loop is CASSSEQTGPSEAFF. CDR3 bases: TGTGCCAGCAGCTCCGAGCAGACAGGGCCCTCTGAAGCTTTCTTT.